Below, 14 T cell receptor beta chains from the same sample are listed, as sequenced in a study of CD4 T cells in relation to SARS-CoV-2 and coronaviruses (dated by TCRdb to the early 2020s). The library relied on the immunoSEQ multiplex PCR assay. Not all clones reach the TCRdb copy of this immuneACCESS table, which keeps in-frame sequences only. Checked studies attribute under half of the gap to unresolved V genes and leave the rest unexplained. The table for this sample lists around 20,000 clones; roughly 62% of them were counted only once. Approximately 10% of the sample belongs to the ten largest clones. These TCRs' antigens remain unknown. CD4+ T cells from unexposed donors were collected before the COVID-19 pandemic (2011-2018). After around 10 days of culture, CD4+ T cells were isolated with the EasySep CD4+ T cell isolation kit. Material: CD4+ T cells from PBMCs, cultured in vitro. These receptors came from a human donor in good health.

The chain uses TRBV18 and TRBJ1-3; D is unclear. Germline CDR1 is KGHSH and CDR2 is LQKENI. V lost 1 base, J lost 2 bases, and 9 bases lay in between. This CDR3 is 15 amino acids long. CDR3 in DNA: TGTGCCAGCTCACCACTGGGAGCCGCTGGAAACACCATATATTTT. Amino acids: CASSPLGAAGNTIYF. The whole variable domain, filled in from reference TRBV18 and TRBJ1-3, reads NAGVMQNPRHLVRRRGQEARLRCSPMKGHSHVYWYRQLPEEGLKFMVYLQKENIIDESGMPKERFSAEFPKEGPSILRIQQVVRGDSAAYFCASSPLGAAGNTIYFGEGSWLTVV.

This rearrangement joins TRBV19 to TRBJ2-4; D may be TRBD1 (6 bases). This CDR3 is 14 amino acids long. Germline assignment: CDR1 LNHDA and CDR2 SQIVND (reference sequence). Trimming took 4 bases from V and 3 from J, leaving 10 bases between them. The CDR3: CASSSPGHKNIQYF. The CDR3 region has the DNA TGTGCCAGTAGTAGCCCGGGACACAAAAACATTCAGTACTTC.

DNA for the CDR3: TGTGCCAGCAGTTACTCGAGGCGGACTTACAATGAGCAGTTCTTC. Translated, it gives CASSYSRRTYNEQFF. The genes are TRBV6-5 and TRBJ2-1; possibly TRBD2 for D (5 bases). The V end was cut by 0 bases, the J end by 4 bases, with 10 bases between. In germline, CDR1 is MNHEY, CDR2 SVGAGI. The CDR3 totals 15 residues.

The chain is built from TRBV11-3 and TRBJ2-3; 15 bases are a match to TRBD2. V lost 1 base, J lost 4 bases, and 6 bases stayed unmatched. There are 18 residues in the CDR3. Per the germline V gene, CDR1 is SGHNT and CDR2 is YENEEA. CDR3 bases: TGTGCCAGCAGCTTAGGACCGGGACTAGCGGGAGGTGCAGATACGCAGTATTTT. It encodes CASSLGPGLAGGADTQYF.

The rearrangement links TRBV6-6 to TRBJ2-7, with D perhaps being TRBD1 or TRBD2 (6 bases each). CDR3 length: 13 amino acids. The germline V gene encodes CDR1 MNHNY and CDR2 SVGAGI (reference sequence). The V gene lost 7 bases and the J gene lost 7 bases, with 17 bases spanning the gap. CDR3 sequence: CASNRRGVGEQYF. The CDR3 coding sequence is TGTGCCAGCAACCGGAGGGGGGTAGGAGAGCAGTACTTC.

J is TRBJ2-5 and V is TRBV19; 9 nucleotides agree with TRBD2. V dropped 6 bases and J dropped 3; count of bases not matched to a gene: 5. Germline V gives CDR1 LNHDA, CDR2 SQIVND (reference sequence). CDR3 size: 14 residues. The CDR3 DNA follows: TGTGCCAGTAGCCCGGGACTAGCCGAAGAGACCCAGTACTTC. Translated, it gives CASSPGLAEETQYF.

V gene TRBV6-5 combines with J gene TRBJ2-5; TRBD1 matches 7 bases. V shed 6 bases, J shed 7 bases, and the junction held 14 bases outside the gene matches. The V gene's germline CDR1 is MNHEY and CDR2 SVGAGI. The CDR3 contains 15 residues. The CDR3 sequence is CASSPGLDRALTQYF. Written as DNA, the CDR3 is TGTGCCAGCAGCCCCGGTTTAGACAGGGCATTGACCCAGTACTTC.

The V call is TRBV2, the J call TRBJ2-3, with D uncertain. The ends were cut back, 5 bases at V and 7 bases at J, with 7 bases in the middle. This CDR3 has 11 residues. Germline lookup yields CDR1 SNHLY and CDR2 FYNNEI. As DNA, the CDR3 is TGTGCCAGCAGTACTGGATATACGCAGTATTTT. It translates to CASSTGYTQYF.

The gene calls are TRBV7-9 and TRBJ2-1; D gene unclear. Trimming shortened V by 5 bases and J by 4 bases, and 18 bases separated the two germline ends. CDR1 is SEHNR and CDR2 is FQNEAQ in the germline V gene (reference sequence). The CDR3 length is 16 residues. CDR3 residues: CASSPGWLIPYNEQFF. CDR3 DNA: TGTGCCAGCAGCCCAGGTTGGTTGATACCTTACAATGAGCAGTTCTTC.

The chain couples TRBV28 to TRBJ2-3, with 9 bases fitting TRBD1. The CDR3 length is 14 residues. The trim removed 6 bases at V and 4 bases at J, leaving 5 bases unmatched. CDR1 is MDHEN, CDR2 SYDVKM, per germline. The CDR3 sequence: CASRTGGQADTQYF. For the CDR3, the DNA is TGTGCCAGCAGAACAGGGGGCCAAGCAGATACGCAGTATTTT.

The CDR3 DNA reads as TGTGCCAGTAGCCAAACAGGGCCCATGAACACTGAAGCTTTCTTT. This gives the protein CASSQTGPMNTEAFF. This chain connects TRBV19 to TRBJ1-1; a possible D gene is TRBD1 (6 bases). This CDR3 has 15 residues. Per the germline V gene, CDR1 is LNHDA and CDR2 is SQIVND (reference sequence). V lost 6 bases and J lost 0, with 14 bases in between.

V usage is TRBV5-4 and J usage is TRBJ2-2, with 8 bases that match TRBD2. Germline V CDR1 and CDR2: SGHNT, YYREEE (reference sequence). The CDR3 is 18 amino acids. Trimming cost V 1 base and J 7 bases; bases outside gene matches: 15. This CDR3 reads CASSLSLRGGPKGGELFF. CDR3 DNA sequence: TGTGCCAGCAGCTTGAGTTTGCGCGGGGGGCCCAAGGGCGGGGAGCTGTTTTTT.

This clone turned up a few times. The J gene is TRBJ2-7, the V gene TRBV11-2; 10 positions agree with TRBD2. J was trimmed by 6 bases and V by 1 base; bases with no gene match: 9. The CDR3 contains 16 residues. The germline gives CDR1 SGHAT, CDR2 FQNNGV. CDR3 sequence (DNA): TGTGCCAGCAGCTTAGGGCTAGCGGGGGCCCGGAGCGAGCAGTACTTC. It encodes CASSLGLAGARSEQYF.

The chain joins TRBV7-8 to TRBJ1-2; 7 bases fit TRBD1. V was pared by 1 base and J by 7 bases, with 9 bases of the junction left unmatched. The CDR3 is made up of 15 amino acids. From germline, CDR1 is SGHVS and CDR2 FQNEAQ. DNA for the CDR3: TGTGCCAGCAGCTTAGTAAGGGGGCCCCAGGCTGGCTACACCTTC. Translated: CASSLVRGPQAGYTF.